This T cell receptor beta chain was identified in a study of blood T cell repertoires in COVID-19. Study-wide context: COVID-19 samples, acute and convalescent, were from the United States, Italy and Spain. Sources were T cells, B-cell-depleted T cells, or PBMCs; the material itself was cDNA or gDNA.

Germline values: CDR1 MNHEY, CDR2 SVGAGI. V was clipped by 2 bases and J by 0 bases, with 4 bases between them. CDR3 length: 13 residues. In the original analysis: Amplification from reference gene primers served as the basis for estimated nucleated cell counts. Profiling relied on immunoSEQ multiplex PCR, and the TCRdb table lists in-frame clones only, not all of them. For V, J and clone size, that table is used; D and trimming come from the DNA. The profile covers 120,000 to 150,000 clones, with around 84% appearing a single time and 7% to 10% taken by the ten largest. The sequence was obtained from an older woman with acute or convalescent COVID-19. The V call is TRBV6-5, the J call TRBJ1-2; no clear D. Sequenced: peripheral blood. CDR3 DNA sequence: TGTGCCAGCAGTTACATCTCTAACTATGGCTACACCTTC. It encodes CASSYISNYGYTF.